This T cell receptor beta chain is from a study of T cell responses to AZD1222 COVID-19 vaccine. V dropped 2 bases and J dropped 3; count of bases not matched to a gene: 8. CDR1 is SGHRS and CDR2 is YFSETQ in the germline V gene. The CDR3 spans 16 residues. Here immunoSEQ multiplex PCR was the method, and the copy in TCRdb shows in-frame clones only, minus some. The table lists more than 80,000 clones, roughly 88% of them singletons. The sequence came from an adult in good health. The V call is TRBV5-1, the J call TRBJ2-7, with 10 bases matching TRBD1. The sample consisted of peripheral blood, taken on day 0 of AZD1222 vaccination. As DNA, the CDR3 is TGCGCCAGCAGCTTAACCCCGGGACAGGGGAACTACGAGCAGTACTTC. It yields the protein CASSLTPGQGNYEQYF. Combining the CDR3 with reference TRBV5-1 and TRBJ2-7 gives the whole variable domain KAGVTQTPRYLIKTRGQQVTLSCSPISGHRSVSWYQQTPGQGLQFLFEYFSETQRNKGNFPGRFSGRQFSNSRSEMNVSTLELGDSALYLCASSLTPGQGNYEQYFGPGTRLTVT.